This record concerns one TCR beta chain sequence. This CDR3 comprises 14 residues. The V gene end was trimmed by 5 bases and the J gene end by 2 bases; junction bases not matched to a gene: 5. Germline CDR1 PRHDT, CDR2 FYEKMQ (reference sequence). Clinical history reported by participants formed the basis on which cohorts were assigned. During the 2 weeks before they entered the study, exposed participants had met someone with a PCR-confirmed or clinician-diagnosed COVID-19 case. This sample is drawn from a study of blood T cell repertoires in COVID-19. Some clones are missing from TCRdb's copy, which holds only in-frame ones; the method was immunoSEQ multiplex PCR. The repertoire holds about 180,000 clones, with 80% as singletons.

The sequencing input was PBMCs or T cells enriched from blood (not recorded which). The chain links TRBV13 to TRBJ2-7; 8 bases line up with TRBD1. This receptor was obtained from a man aged 55 to 69 who had been exposed to COVID-19. The chain's CDR3 is CASSADRGTYEQYF. CDR3 bases: TGTGCCAGCAGCGCAGACAGGGGCACCTACGAGCAGTACTTC.